The 17 T cell receptor beta chains given below trace back to one sample, sequenced in a study of PD-1 blockade in classical Hodgkin lymphoma. Using immunoSEQ multiplex PCR, the repertoire was profiled, and TCRdb retains in-frame clones only, with some absent. The sample has around 100,000 clones, more than 85% seen once. Each patient relapsed following autologous stem cell transplantation, and prior brentuximab vedotin exposure differed. The sample in question was peripheral blood mononuclear cells (PBMCs), obtained before the second cycle of nivolumab. The receptors shown here come from a human donor with classical Hodgkin lymphoma.

This chain links TRBV5-1 with TRBJ2-1; D assignment may be TRBD1 or TRBD2 (5 bases each). The germline V and J ends were trimmed by 0 bases and 4 bases, with 20 bases remaining between them. Per the germline V gene, CDR1 is SGHRS and CDR2 is YFSETQ. The CDR3 is 18 amino acids. Here the CDR3 DNA reads TGCGCCAGCAGCTTGGTAGTCCCGAGTGAGGGGTTTTACAATGAGCAGTTCTTC. Its translation is CASSLVVPSEGFYNEQFF.

The chain links TRBV9 to TRBJ1-2; 8 bases match TRBD1. The junction had 7 bases not matched to a gene; V was cut back by 3 bases and J by 6 bases. CDR1 is SGDLS, CDR2 YYNGEE, per germline. The CDR3 consists of 14 residues. The CDR3 sequence: CASSDPDRVHGYTF. CDR3 coding DNA: TGTGCCAGCAGCGATCCGGACAGGGTGCATGGCTACACCTTC. Full variable domain (remainder filled in from reference TRBV9 and TRBJ1-2): DSGVTQTPKHLITATGQRVTLRCSPRSGDLSVYWYQQSLDQGLQFLIQYYNGEERAKGNILERFSAQQFPDLHSELNLSSLELGDSALYFCASSDPDRVHGYTFGSGTRLTVV.

The chain combines TRBV18 with TRBJ2-7; a possible D gene is TRBD1 (5 bases). Germline V gene data show CDR1 as KGHSH and CDR2 as LQKENI. Trimming stripped 6 bases from V and 6 bases from J, with 15 bases between. The CDR3 is 13 residues long. CDR3 in amino acids: CASSPLSDSEQYF. The CDR3 region has the DNA TGTGCCAGCTCCCCTTTATCAGACAGCGAGCAGTACTTC.

The chain couples TRBV2 to TRBJ1-6; 10 nucleotides align to TRBD1. Germline CDR1 SNHLY, CDR2 FYNNEI. Trimming cost V 6 bases and J 11 bases; bases outside gene matches: 10. The CDR3 is 15 residues long. The CDR3 DNA sequence: TGTGCCAGCAGAAGGGACAGGGGATCTGGCCCACCCCTCCACTTT. This encodes CASRRDRGSGPPLHF. The full variable domain, completed using reference TRBV2 and TRBJ1-6, is EPEVTQTPSHQVTQMGQEVILRCVPISNHLYFYWYRQILGQKVEFLVSFYNNEISEKSEIFDDQFSVERPDGSNFTLKIRSTKLEDSAMYFCASRRDRGSGPPLHFGNGTRLTVT.

This clone was detected only once. This chain connects TRBV10-3 to TRBJ2-1; 7 nucleotides line up with TRBD1. Germline V gene data show CDR1 as ENHRY and CDR2 as SYGVKD. The CDR3 extends over 14 amino acids. V was clipped by 2 bases and J by 5 bases; unmatched bases: 3. The CDR3 loop is CAISEAGGNNEQFF. The CDR3 nucleotides are TGTGCCATCAGTGAGGCAGGGGGTAACAATGAGCAGTTCTTC.

The chain is built from TRBV2 and TRBJ1-2, with D unresolved. This CDR3 is 11 amino acids long. Germline CDR1 and CDR2: SNHLY and FYNNEI. The germline V and J ends were trimmed by 7 bases and 5 bases, with 8 bases remaining between them. The CDR3 sequence: CASNHEYGYTF. CDR3 DNA: TGTGCCAGCAACCACGAATATGGCTACACCTTC.

This clone was seen more than once but under ten times. The chain carries TRBV30 and TRBJ2-7, with a tentative D call TRBD1 (6 bases). The CDR3 runs 13 residues. CDR1 is GTSNPN and CDR2 is SVGIG in the germline V gene (reference sequence). V gave up 5 bases and J gave up 2 bases, with 13 bases separating them. The DNA of the CDR3 is TGTGCCTGGCGACAGGTGGGGGCCTACGAGCAGTACTTC. This translates into CAWRQVGAYEQYF.

The gene calls are TRBV2 and TRBJ2-3; D unclear. The CDR3 is made up of 16 amino acids. Germline V lookup: CDR1 SNHLY, CDR2 FYNNEI. The germline V and J ends were trimmed by 3 bases and 0 bases, with 13 bases remaining between them. This chain's CDR3 is CASSDPDGMSTDTQYF. CDR3 DNA sequence: TGTGCCAGCAGTGACCCGGACGGAATGAGCACAGATACGCAGTATTTT.

The gene calls are TRBV20-1 and TRBJ2-5, with 13 bases identical to TRBD2. Germline V gene sequence: CDR1 DFQATT, CDR2 SNEGSKA (reference sequence). The CDR3 runs 11 residues. Trimming took 7 bases from V and 13 from J; bases not matched to a gene: 6. CDR3 bases: TGCAGTGTAACTAGCGGGGGGGCAGGGTACTTC. Translation: CSVTSGGAGYF.

The chain carries TRBV14 and TRBJ1-2; D may be TRBD1 (5 bases). Germline lookup yields CDR1 SGHDN and CDR2 FVKESK. The length of the CDR3 is 16 residues. V was pared by 0 bases and J by 4 bases, with 15 bases between. The CDR3 is CASSQDLYGGGYGYTF. The DNA of the CDR3 is TGTGCCAGCAGCCAAGATCTCTACGGGGGGGGCTATGGCTACACCTTC.

For the CDR3, the DNA is TGCGCCAGCGCTACAGTCCCCGACAGCAATCAGCCCCAGCATTTT. Translating it yields CASATVPDSNQPQHF. The V call is TRBV5-1, the J call TRBJ1-5; D is unclear. This CDR3 is built from 15 residues. V lost 7 bases, J lost 1 base, and 15 bases lay in between. The germline CDR1 and CDR2 sequences are SGHRS and YFSETQ.

CDR3 nucleotides: TGTGCCTGGAGTGTCGGGCTAGCCAATGAGCAGTTCTTC. Protein product: CAWSVGLANEQFF. The rearrangement uses TRBV30 and TRBJ2-1; possible D gene TRBD2, 5 bases. CDR1 is GTSNPN, CDR2 SVGIG, per germline (reference sequence). Trimming pared 0 bases from V and 6 bases from J, leaving 9 bases between. The CDR3 consists of 13 residues.

The rearrangement joins TRBV5-1 to TRBJ2-5; 10 nucleotides line up with TRBD1. CDR1 and CDR2 (germline): SGHRS, YFSETQ. J gave up 2 bases and V 4 bases, and 2 bases lay outside the gene matches. This CDR3 region has 14 residues. The CDR3 reads CASSPGQGQETQYF. For the CDR3, the DNA is TGCGCCAGCAGCCCGGGACAGGGGCAAGAGACCCAGTACTTC.

The chain recombines TRBV6-5 with TRBJ2-7; the match to TRBD1 covers 9 bases. The CDR3 is 14 amino acids. Unmatched junction bases numbered 10, after V lost 6 bases and J lost 7 bases. Per the germline V gene, CDR1 is MNHEY and CDR2 is SVGAGI. This CDR3 is CASRGTGSMHEQYF. Written as DNA, the CDR3 is TGTGCCAGCAGAGGGACAGGGTCAATGCATGAGCAGTACTTC.

This chain links TRBV11-3 with TRBJ2-2; D is possibly TRBD1 (6 bases). This CDR3 region has 16 residues. Germline assignment: CDR1 SGHNT and CDR2 YENEEA. V lost 1 base and J 3 bases, leaving 12 bases between the germline ends. The CDR3 region has the DNA TGTGCCAGCAGCTTAGGGGACAACAGGGACACCGGGGAGCTGTTTTTT. It specifies CASSLGDNRDTGELFF.

This chain connects TRBV7-3 to TRBJ2-2; a possible D gene is TRBD2 (5 bases). Germline CDR1 reads SGHTA; CDR2 reads FQGTGA. The CDR3 loop spans 16 amino acids. V lost 1 base and J lost 3, with 12 bases in between. This CDR3 reads CASSLSSGKDTGELFF. The CDR3 DNA reads TGTGCCAGCAGCTTAAGTTCGGGGAAGGACACCGGGGAGCTGTTTTTT. The variable domain in full, completed from reference TRBV7-3 and TRBJ2-2, reads GAGVSQTPSNKVTEKGKYVELRCDPISGHTALYWYRQSLGQGPEFLIYFQGTGAADDSGLPNDRFFAVRPEGSVSTLKIQRTERGDSAVYLCASSLSSGKDTGELFFGEGSRLTVL.

This rearrangement joins TRBV18 to TRBJ2-7; 8 bases are shared with TRBD1. V was pared by 3 bases and J by 1 base, with 2 bases of the junction left unmatched. Germline-derived CDR1 and CDR2 are KGHSH and LQKENI. The CDR3 is 14 residues long. The CDR3 DNA reads as TGTGCCAGCTCACCCGACAGGGGTTCCTACGAGCAGTACTTC. Translating it yields CASSPDRGSYEQYF.